The rows below give T cell receptor beta chains drawn from one sample of a study of blood T cells in healthy people across ages. MiXCR was run by TCRdb on the 5' RACE reads, yielding one entry per CDR3 protein. The repertoire holds about 1,600,000 distinct CDR3 sequences, about 43% seen once, with 7% to 9.5% in the top ten. Specimen: blood. The receptor source for this set is a woman aged 18-29 years in good health. Each CDR3 is given with its conserved first and last residue. Fields, in order: V gene, J gene, clone size, D gene, CDR3 DNA, CDR3 protein. The D gene is left open where the match is weak. Clone size is shown for a subset of rows, as once, few, many or a class of expanded clone.

TRBV6-1	TRBJ2-2	.	TRBD2	TGTGCCAGGGGCCGGACTAGCGACACCGGGGAGCTGTTTTTT	CARGRTSDTGELFF
TRBV12-1	TRBJ2-1	once	.	TGTGCCAGCAGACCTGAGATCATAGCGGAAAGCCCCCGTGGGGAGCAGTTCTTC	CASRPEIIAESPRGEQFF
TRBV6-1	TRBJ2-3	.	TRBD2	TGTGCCAGCAGTGATAGCGGGGGGCCAAGGGAAGATACGCAGTATTTT	CASSDSGGPREDTQYF
TRBV4-1	TRBJ2-7	few	.	TGCGCCAGCAGCCAAGATGGGGGGACCCATACCGTTTACGAGCAGTACTTC	CASSQDGGTHTVYEQYF
TRBV6-6	TRBJ1-4	.	.	TGTGCCAGCAGCCCCAGAGGGGGGCGGAAGGTTGAAAAACTGTTTTTT	CASSPRGGRKVEKLFF
TRBV14	TRBJ2-3	.	TRBD2	TGTGCCAGCAGCCCCATCATGGCGGGGGCAGATACGCAGTATTTT	CASSPIMAGADTQYF
TRBV29-1	TRBJ1-2	few	.	TGCAGCGTTGGATCGGCGGATGGCTACACCTTC	CSVGSADGYTF
TRBV5-1	TRBJ2-3	.	.	TGCGCCAGCAGCTTGGCCGGGACCCCACGGGATACGCAGTATTTT	CASSLAGTPRDTQYF
TRBV10-3	TRBJ2-7	.	TRBD2	TGTGCCATAAATAGCGGGCCTAGCTCCTACAATGAGCAGTACTTC	CAINSGPSSYNEQYF
TRBV7-9	TRBJ2-3	.	.	TGTGCCAGCAGCCCCCAAGACTCTTCTAGCACAGATACGCAGTATTTT	CASSPQDSSSTDTQYF
TRBV5-4	TRBJ1-2	.	TRBD1	TGTACCAGCAGCGGGGACAGGGGAAATGGCTACACCTTC	CTSSGDRGNGYTF
TRBV6-1	TRBJ1-1	.	TRBD1	TGTGCCAGCACTAAACAGGGGACTGAAGCTTTCTTT	CASTKQGTEAFF
TRBV27	TRBJ1-4	few	.	TGTGCCAGCCGGATTTCTAGTGCAACTAATGAAAAACTGTTTTTT	CASRISSATNEKLFF
TRBV15	TRBJ1-1	.	TRBD1	TGTGCCACCAGCAGGGCTACGACAGGGCTTGAAGCTTTCTTT	CATSRATTGLEAFF
TRBV12-3/TRBV12-4	TRBJ2-5	few	TRBD2	TGTGCCAGCAGTCCTAGAGGCGGGGGTAAAGAGACCCAGTACTTC	CASSPRGGGKETQYF
TRBV10-1	TRBJ2-7	.	.	TGCGCCAGCAGTGGGGCACTGGACGTTTACGAGCAGTACTTC	CASSGALDVYEQYF
TRBV3-1	TRBJ2-6	few	TRBD2	TGTGCCAGCAGCCAGGACTCTAGCGGGAGGGCTGGGGCCAACGTCCTGACTTTC	CASSQDSSGRAGANVLTF
TRBV7-9	TRBJ2-1	.	.	TGTGCCGGCAGCTTAGCGGTATACAATGAGCAGTTCTTC	CAGSLAVYNEQFF
TRBV30	TRBJ2-5	.	.	TGTGCCTGGAGTGTAGGTGTCACAGGGAGAAAAGAGACCCAGTACTTC	CAWSVGVTGRKETQYF
TRBV2	TRBJ2-4	.	.	TGTGCCAGCAGTGGCAGGGGAGGAAACATTCAGTACTTC	CASSGRGGNIQYF
TRBV9	TRBJ2-3	few	.	TGTGCCAGCGCAGGTCCCATTAGCACAGATACGCAGTATTTT	CASAGPISTDTQYF
TRBV15	TRBJ1-4	few	.	TGTGCCACCAGCAGTCAAGGGGCGGATCAACTGTTTTTT	CATSSQGADQLFF
TRBV5-1	TRBJ2-5	.	.	TGCGCCAGCAGCTCCCAGGTGGGGGCACAAGAGACCCAGTACTTC	CASSSQVGAQETQYF
TRBV4-1	TRBJ2-7	.	.	TGCGCCAGCAGCCAGAGCCCGGGGTTCACCTACGAGCAGTACTTC	CASSQSPGFTYEQYF